The rows below give T cell receptor beta chains drawn from one sample of a study of shared clonotypes between healthy human individuals. Data came from immunoSEQ multiplex PCR; TCRdb stores just in-frame clones and leaves some out. Seen here are millions of clones, roughly 94% observed once, and the top ten hold 0.1% to 0.15%. Sequencing used naive CD4+ T cells sorted from blood. These receptors were collected from a man younger than 35 in good health. CDR3s include the opening cysteine and the closing phenylalanine or tryptophan. A D gene is named only where the DNA matches it firmly. Size values are once, few and many counts, or a class for expanded clones, and some rows have none.

clone_size	d_call	v_call	j_call	cdr3_nt	cdr3_aa
-	-	TRBV6-6	TRBJ1-3	TGTGCCAGCAGTGCCGGTAGCTCTGGAAACACCATATATTTT	CASSAGSSGNTIYF
-	-	TRBV7-4	TRBJ1-6	TGTGCCAGCAGCTTAGCGCAGGGGAATTCACCCCTCCACTTT	CASSLAQGNSPLHF
-	-	TRBV5-1	TRBJ1-1	TGCGCCAGCAGCTTGAGTACGGGCAGCAACACTGAAGCTTTCTTT	CASSLSTGSNTEAFF
-	-	TRBV5-4	TRBJ1-2	TGTGCCAGCAGCTTGTGGGTAGTCGATGGCTACACCTTC	CASSLWVVDGYTF
-	-	TRBV5-1	TRBJ1-4	TGCGCCAGCAGCCAGCTACCGGGGGGAAGTGAAAAACTGTTTTTT	CASSQLPGGSEKLFF
-	-	TRBV28	TRBJ1-2	TGTGCCAGCAGTTTTTCTGGGGTTGTAAGGGGCTACACCTTC	CASSFSGVVRGYTF
-	-	TRBV6-1	TRBJ2-7	TGTGCCACCGTCGGGCCGCCGGCCTACGAGCAGTACTTC	CATVGPPAYEQYF
-	-	TRBV6-1	TRBJ2-5	TGTGCCAGCAGTGAAAGCGGATCCCAAGAGACCCAGTACTTC	CASSESGSQETQYF
-	TRBD1	TRBV30	TRBJ2-1	TGTGCCTGGAGGGGAAAGGCCAGGACAGGGAACTACAATGAGCAGTTCTTC	CAWRGKARTGNYNEQFF
-	TRBD1	TRBV28	TRBJ2-1	TGTGCCAGCAGTTCATTACAGGGGGCAGGCTCCTACAATGAGCAGTTCTTC	CASSSLQGAGSYNEQFF
-	TRBD1	TRBV9	TRBJ2-3	TGTGCCAGCAGCCTATTACCGGGACAGGGGGCCCGCACAGATACGCAGTATTTT	CASSLLPGQGARTDTQYF
-	-	TRBV29-1	TRBJ1-3	TGCAGCGTTGATTCCGGTGGAAACACCATATATTTT	CSVDSGGNTIYF
-	-	TRBV18	TRBJ2-3	TGTGCCAGCTCCCCAATGGGACTTGTCACAGATACGCAGTATTTT	CASSPMGLVTDTQYF
-	-	TRBV11-2	TRBJ2-7	TGTGCCAGCAGCTTAGCGAGGGCGGAGCAGTACTTC	CASSLARAEQYF
-	-	TRBV15	TRBJ1-3	TGTGCCACCAGCAGAGGGACAGCCTCTGGAAACACCATATATTTT	CATSRGTASGNTIYF
-	TRBD1	TRBV5-6	TRBJ2-7	TGTGCCAGCAGCTTGCAATGGACCGGGACAGTCTCCTACGAGCAGTACTTC	CASSLQWTGTVSYEQYF
-	TRBD2	TRBV7-7	TRBJ2-3	TGTGCTAGCAGTTCCGGACTAGCGGGCACAGATACGCAGTATTTT	CASSSGLAGTDTQYF
-	-	TRBV6-6	TRBJ2-7	TGTGCCAGCAGATTAACCAGACAGAGTACCTACGAGCAGTACTTC	CASRLTRQSTYEQYF
once	TRBD1	TRBV2	TRBJ1-4	TGTGCCAGCTGCCAGGGGGTGTTTGATGAAAAACTGTTTTTT	CASCQGVFDEKLFF
-	-	TRBV10-3	TRBJ1-6	TGTGCCACATCGGCGGGGTATAATTCACCCCTCCACTTT	CATSAGYNSPLHF
-	TRBD2	TRBV7-2	TRBJ2-2	TGTGCCAGCAGCTTTAGGCGGGAGGCCGGGGAGCTGTTTTTT	CASSFRREAGELFF
-	-	TRBV5-4	TRBJ1-1	TGTGCCAGCAGCTTGGCCGGGGTCGCGAACACTGAAGCTTTCTTT	CASSLAGVANTEAFF
-	-	TRBV7-2	TRBJ2-7	TGTGCCAGCAGCCGGGACGGTACTAGGTCTTGGCAGTACTTC	CASSRDGTRSWQYF
few	-	TRBV6-6	TRBJ2-7	TGTGCCAGCAGTTACCAAGCCCAGGGTTACGAGCAGTACTTC	CASSYQAQGYEQYF
-	-	TRBV6-5	TRBJ1-2	TGTGCCAGCAGTTCCACGGGGGCCCAGTTCTATGGCTACACCTTC	CASSSTGAQFYGYTF
-	TRBD2	TRBV2	TRBJ2-7	TGTGCCAGCAGTGAGACTAGCGGCCCCTACGAGCAGTACTTC	CASSETSGPYEQYF
-	TRBD1	TRBV18	TRBJ2-1	TGTGCCAGCTCACCATGGACAGGGAACGCAGGTGAGCAGTTCTTC	CASSPWTGNAGEQFF
-	TRBD2	TRBV6-6	TRBJ2-1	TGTGCCAGCCTGACCAGACTAGCGGAGAATGAGCAGTTCTTC	CASLTRLAENEQFF
-	-	TRBV6-1	TRBJ2-3	TGTGCCAGCAGCGTAGATACGCAGTATTTT	CASSVDTQYF
-	TRBD2	TRBV7-2	TRBJ2-3	TGTGCCAGCATCACCCAGGCCCCCGCGGGAGGGCCTGAGGTATATACGCAGTATTTT	CASITQAPAGGPEVYTQYF
-	-	TRBV5-1	TRBJ1-4	TGCGCCAGCAGCTCAGGAGGGCCGGGGGAAAAACTGTTTTTT	CASSSGGPGEKLFF
-	-	TRBV5-1	TRBJ2-3	TGCGCCAGCAGGGGGCAGTACACAGATACGCAGTATTTT	CASRGQYTDTQYF
-	-	TRBV18	TRBJ2-1	TGTGCCAGCTCACTTGCTATTAGCTCCTACAATGAGCAGTTCTTC	CASSLAISSYNEQFF
-	-	TRBV25-1	TRBJ1-2	TGTGCCAGCAGCCGGGACACCTCTAACTATGGCTACACCTTC	CASSRDTSNYGYTF
-	-	TRBV7-6	TRBJ1-6	TGTGCCAGCAGCTCCTCGACAGGCTCCTATAATTCACCCCTCCACTTT	CASSSSTGSYNSPLHF
-	TRBD1	TRBV27	TRBJ2-7	TGTGCCAGCAGTACCCCGGGACAGTTGGGGTACTACGAGCAGTACTTC	CASSTPGQLGYYEQYF
-	TRBD1	TRBV19	TRBJ1-2	TGTGCCAGTAGTTCAACAGGGGTACAAGGGTATGGCTACACCTTC	CASSSTGVQGYGYTF
-	-	TRBV27	TRBJ2-7	TGTGCCAGCAGTTTAACGCTGGGCTACTACGAGCAGTACTTC	CASSLTLGYYEQYF
-	TRBD2	TRBV7-2	TRBJ2-3	TGTGCCAGCAGCTCTCTAGCGGGCCTAAGCACAGATACGCAGTATTTT	CASSSLAGLSTDTQYF
once	-	TRBV30	TRBJ2-3	TGTGCCTGGAAACGAGCGCGGGACACAGATACGCAGTATTTT	CAWKRARDTDTQYF
-	-	TRBV28	TRBJ1-2	TGTGCCAGCAGTTTTTTCACCAGGGGTCGGTATGGCTACACCTTC	CASSFFTRGRYGYTF
-	TRBD2	TRBV6-1	TRBJ2-3	TGTGCCAGCAGTGAACTCTTGACTAGCGGAACTAGCACAGATACGCAGTATTTT	CASSELLTSGTSTDTQYF
-	-	TRBV18	TRBJ2-3	TGTGCCAGCTCACCGCGTTGGACAGATACGCAGTATTTT	CASSPRWTDTQYF
-	-	TRBV30	TRBJ1-4	TGTGCCTGGAGTGTAGGCCGAGAAAAACTGTTTTTT	CAWSVGREKLFF
-	-	TRBV30	TRBJ1-6	TGTGCCTGGAGTGTACGGGTTTCTCCTGATTCACCCCTCCACTTT	CAWSVRVSPDSPLHF
once	-	TRBV5-1	TRBJ2-5	TGCGCCAGCAGCTTGGCCTCAGGGACCGAAGAGACCCAGTACTTC	CASSLASGTEETQYF
-	-	TRBV12-1	TRBJ2-3	TGTGCCAGCAGCCATCCTAGCGGGAGGAACACAGATACGCAGTATTTT	CASSHPSGRNTDTQYF
-	TRBD1	TRBV7-3	TRBJ1-6	TGTGCCAGCAGTCCTCAGGGGGATTCACCCCTCCACTTT	CASSPQGDSPLHF
-	TRBD2	TRBV5-1	TRBJ2-1	TGCGCCAGCAGCTTGGATGGCGGGGGTCTCAATGAGCAGTTCTTC	CASSLDGGGLNEQFF
-	-	TRBV5-8	TRBJ1-4	TGTGCCAGCAGCTTGGGCAGGGATCCTAATGAAAAACTGTTTTTT	CASSLGRDPNEKLFF
-	TRBD1	TRBV10-3	TRBJ2-7	TGTGCCATCAGTGGACAGGGGAGCTCCTACGAGCAGTACTTC	CAISGQGSSYEQYF
-	TRBD1	TRBV28	TRBJ2-7	TGTGCCAGCAGTCCCCCTTTGGGAAGGGGGCCCTACGAGCAGTACTTC	CASSPPLGRGPYEQYF
-	-	TRBV2	TRBJ1-4	TGTGCCAGCAGGTCCGGACGGTATGAAAAACTGTTTTTT	CASRSGRYEKLFF